These T cell receptor beta chains were read from a single sample in a study of control samples from healthy donors and cancer patients. This table comes from immunoSEQ multiplex PCR, and its TCRdb copy is limited to in-frame clones, with some not included. The table has around 180,000 clones, roughly 94% seen once; the top ten hold 1.1% to 1.5%. The specimen was blood. The receptors shown here come from a woman under 30 in good health. CDR3s include the opening cysteine and the closing phenylalanine or tryptophan.

v_gene: TRBV7-2
j_gene: TRBJ1-2
CDR3aa: CASSFFDRGDGYTF

v_gene: TRBV11-2
j_gene: TRBJ1-6
CDR3aa: CASSFGQGGYNSPLHF

v_gene: TRBV27
j_gene: TRBJ1-5
CDR3aa: CASSLGGIGNQPQHF

v_gene: TRBV7-8
j_gene: TRBJ1-5
CDR3aa: CASSPFWGSNQPQHF

v_gene: TRBV7-9
j_gene: TRBJ1-4
CDR3aa: CASSPGEGASNEKLFF

v_gene: TRBV15
j_gene: TRBJ2-7
CDR3aa: CATSRGGAILREQYF

v_gene: TRBV2
j_gene: TRBJ2-2
CDR3aa: CASRQNDVNTGELFF

v_gene: TRBV6-2/TRBV6-3
j_gene: TRBJ2-3
CDR3aa: CASSYTGSWDTQYF

v_gene: TRBV12-5
j_gene: TRBJ1-4
CDR3aa: CASGQGQGALNEKLFF

v_gene: TRBV29-1
j_gene: TRBJ2-3
CDR3aa: CSVPARSGRDGFTRTDTQYF

v_gene: TRBV4-2
j_gene: TRBJ1-6
CDR3aa: CASSQTAPHSPLHF

v_gene: TRBV9
j_gene: TRBJ1-1
CDR3aa: CASSVKGNTEAFF

v_gene: TRBV28
j_gene: TRBJ1-1
CDR3aa: CASSLSPSNTEAFF

v_gene: TRBV7-2
j_gene: TRBJ1-3
CDR3aa: CASSPKGGRSGNTIYF

v_gene: TRBV7-9
j_gene: TRBJ1-5
CDR3aa: CASSLDTTQPQHF

v_gene: TRBV7-9
j_gene: TRBJ1-6
CDR3aa: CASSHYRGGSPLHF

v_gene: TRBV13
j_gene: TRBJ1-2
CDR3aa: CASSGHREPTF

v_gene: TRBV6-5
j_gene: TRBJ2-7
CDR3aa: CASTRGQAPSYEQYF

v_gene: TRBV7-8
j_gene: TRBJ1-2
CDR3aa: CASSQQGGYGYTF

v_gene: TRBV27
j_gene: TRBJ1-5
CDR3aa: CASSPTANQPQHF

v_gene: TRBV9
j_gene: TRBJ2-2
CDR3aa: CASSDRGNTGELFF

v_gene: TRBV6-2/TRBV6-3
j_gene: TRBJ1-6
CDR3aa: CASSYGTGLGDSPLHF

v_gene: TRBV28
j_gene: TRBJ2-5
CDR3aa: CASTLGGLQETQYF

v_gene: TRBV7-9
j_gene: TRBJ2-5
CDR3aa: CASSLGGAGGAETQYF

v_gene: TRBV6-2/TRBV6-3
j_gene: TRBJ1-5
CDR3aa: CASSYGLQPQHF

v_gene: TRBV6-5
j_gene: TRBJ2-7
CDR3aa: CASSRTGTGESEYF

v_gene: TRBV5-4
j_gene: TRBJ1-2
CDR3aa: CASSPIPLPGEYGYTF

v_gene: TRBV15
j_gene: TRBJ1-4
CDR3aa: CATSTGGSTNEKLFF

v_gene: TRBV19
j_gene: TRBJ2-6
CDR3aa: CASSIDVGLSGANVLTF

v_gene: TRBV11-2
j_gene: TRBJ2-7
CDR3aa: CASSFVGGTYEQYF

v_gene: TRBV7-8
j_gene: TRBJ1-1
CDR3aa: CASSLRSPKRSEAFF

v_gene: TRBV2
j_gene: TRBJ2-7
CDR3aa: CASSENGREATYEQYF